A selection of T cell receptor beta chains follows, all from one sample in a study of radiation and T cells in renal cell carcinoma. Assay used: immunoSEQ multiplex PCR; TCRdb lists only in-frame clones, some missing. The data show 150,000 or so clones, less than 90% seen once. The sample was blood, taken from a patient whose treatment included radiotherapy and nephrectomy. All receptors derive from a woman between 45 and 60 years old with renal cell carcinoma. Both conserved end residues are part of each CDR3. Fields, in order: D gene, J gene, clone size, V gene, CDR3 protein, CDR3 DNA. D genes are given only for firm matches. Rows give clone size only sometimes, using once, few, many, or a class for an expanded clone.

NA,TRBJ2-3,few,TRBV4-3,CASSQERTSQDTQYF,TGCGCCAGCAGCCAAGAAAGGACCAGTCAAGATACGCAGTATTTT
NA,TRBJ2-7,NA,TRBV7-9,CAIVKGGTYEQYF,TGTGCCATCGTAAAGGGGGGAACGTACGAGCAGTACTTC
TRBD1,TRBJ2-5,NA,TRBV6-5,CASRTGQQETQYF,TGTGCCAGCAGGACGGGACAGCAAGAGACCCAGTACTTC
NA,TRBJ1-6,NA,TRBV4-3,CASSQDTGSSYNSPLHF,TGCGCCAGCAGCCAAGATACAGGGAGCTCCTATAATTCACCCCTCCACTTT
NA,TRBJ2-1,NA,TRBV20-1,CSAKYPEQFF,TGCAGTGCAAAGTACCCCGAGCAGTTCTTC
TRBD2,TRBJ2-3,NA,TRBV6-5,CASSYGGLAGGNTQYF,TGTGCCAGCAGTTACGGGGGACTAGCGGGAGGAAATACGCAGTATTTT
NA,TRBJ1-5,NA,TRBV19,CASRRGSNQPQHF,TGTGCCAGTAGGCGGGGTAGCAATCAGCCCCAGCATTTT
TRBD1,TRBJ1-4,NA,TRBV5-1,CASSYGQGTATNEKLFF,TGCGCCAGCAGCTATGGACAGGGTACTGCAACTAATGAAAAACTGTTTTTT
NA,TRBJ2-7,NA,TRBV10-3,CAISESGEQYF,TGTGCCATCAGTGAGTCGGGGGAGCAGTACTTC
NA,TRBJ2-7,NA,TRBV29-1,CSVEQYRDSYEQYF,TGCAGCGTTGAACAATACAGGGACTCCTACGAGCAGTACTTC
NA,TRBJ2-6,NA,TRBV9,CASSVVGPSGANVLTF,TGTGCCAGCAGCGTAGTCGGACCCTCTGGGGCCAACGTCCTGACTTTC
NA,TRBJ1-1,NA,TRBV5-4,CASRSQGLNTEAFF,TGTGCCAGCAGATCACAGGGACTGAACACTGAAGCTTTCTTT
NA,TRBJ1-1,few,TRBV2,CASSGLLVNTEAFF,TGTGCCAGCAGTGGGTTGCTGGTGAACACTGAAGCTTTCTTT
NA,TRBJ1-1,NA,TRBV4-3,CASSQVAGGGTEAFF,TGCGCCAGCAGCCAAGTCGCAGGCGGCGGCACTGAAGCTTTCTTT
TRBD1,TRBJ1-6,NA,TRBV7-9,CASSAGTVENNSPLHF,TGTGCCAGCAGCGCCGGGACAGTGGAGAATAATTCACCCCTCCACTTT
TRBD1,TRBJ1-1,NA,TRBV7-9,CASSPGQGSNTEAFF,TGTGCCAGCAGCCCTGGACAGGGGTCGAACACTGAAGCTTTCTTT
NA,TRBJ1-1,many,TRBV19,CASSIDLGAFF,TGTGCCAGTAGTATCGACCTCGGAGCTTTCTTT
TRBD2,TRBJ2-1,NA,TRBV5-1,CASRSGTSGYNEQFF,TGCGCCAGCAGGTCCGGGACTAGCGGCTACAATGAGCAGTTCTTC
NA,TRBJ1-2,few,TRBV6-1,CASSELALKGGYTF,TGTGCCAGCTCTGAACTGGCTTTGAAAGGCGGCTACACCTTC
TRBD1,TRBJ2-7,NA,TRBV7-2,CASSLGKGTGRPYEQYF,TGTGCCAGCAGCTTAGGTAAGGGGACAGGGCGCCCCTACGAGCAGTACTTC
NA,TRBJ2-3,NA,TRBV18,CASSPPYNEADTQYF,TGTGCCAGCTCACCACCCTATAACGAAGCAGATACGCAGTATTTT
TRBD1,TRBJ1-4,NA,TRBV18,CASSTGQREKLFF,TGTGCCAGCTCGACGGGACAGCGAGAAAAACTGTTTTTT
TRBD1,TRBJ1-1,NA,TRBV7-9,CASSSSPGRGVPEAFF,TGTGCCAGCAGCTCCTCCCCCGGCAGGGGGGTGCCTGAAGCTTTCTTT
NA,TRBJ1-5,few,TRBV7-9,CASGGYQPQHF,TGTGCCTCCGGGGGTTATCAGCCCCAGCATTTT
NA,TRBJ2-5,NA,TRBV30,CAWTWQQETQYF,TGTGCCTGGACGTGGCAGCAAGAGACCCAGTACTTC
NA,TRBJ1-2,few,TRBV5-4,CASSLGKGTSYGYTF,TGTGCCAGCAGCTTGGGCAAGGGGACAAGCTATGGCTACACCTTC
TRBD1,TRBJ2-2,NA,TRBV9,CASSKHRGPDTGELFF,TGTGCCAGCAGCAAACACAGGGGGCCGGACACCGGGGAGCTGTTTTTT
TRBD1,TRBJ1-3,NA,TRBV19,CASSPRQGANTIYF,TGTGCCAGTAGTCCAAGACAGGGTGCGAACACCATATATTTT
TRBD2,TRBJ2-2,NA,TRBV7-8,CASSTGTSGSGELFF,TGTGCCAGCAGCACAGGGACTAGTGGCTCCGGGGAGCTGTTTTTT
NA,TRBJ2-7,NA,TRBV7-3,CASSPNPFPGMDEQYF,TGTGCCAGCAGCCCCAACCCCTTTCCAGGGATGGACGAGCAGTACTTC
TRBD2,TRBJ2-7,NA,TRBV5-4,CASSAPPGGGDEQYF,TGTGCCAGCAGCGCCCCCCCGGGAGGGGGGGACGAGCAGTACTTC
NA,TRBJ1-1,NA,TRBV6-1,CATEAGSTYTEAFF,TGTGCCACCGAGGCAGGGTCTACATACACTGAAGCTTTCTTT
TRBD1,TRBJ2-1,NA,TRBV4-2,CASSRSDRDNEQFF,TGTGCCAGCAGCCGATCGGACAGGGACAATGAGCAGTTCTTC
NA,TRBJ1-1,NA,TRBV13,CATAGGARYTEAFF,TGTGCCACCGCCGGGGGGGCGAGGTACACTGAAGCTTTCTTT
TRBD2,TRBJ2-1,NA,TRBV6-6,CASSFVAGGSNEQFF,TGTGCCAGCAGTTTTGTAGCGGGAGGGTCGAATGAGCAGTTCTTC
NA,TRBJ1-1,NA,TRBV19,CASSARQGNTEAFF,TGTGCCAGTAGTGCCCGTCAGGGGAACACTGAAGCTTTCTTT
NA,TRBJ2-2,NA,TRBV7-3,CASSPKRSNTGELFF,TGTGCCAGCAGCCCCAAGCGGTCGAACACCGGGGAGCTGTTTTTT
NA,TRBJ1-2,NA,TRBV4-3,CASSPGAGRSSYGYTF,TGCGCCAGCAGCCCCGGGGCAGGGAGAAGCTCCTATGGCTACACCTTC
NA,TRBJ1-5,NA,TRBV30,CAWSTVSNQPQHF,TGTGCCTGGAGTACGGTTAGCAATCAGCCCCAGCATTTT
NA,TRBJ2-5,few,TRBV7-9,CASSGETQYF,TGTGCCAGCAGTGGGGAGACCCAGTACTTC
NA,TRBJ2-5,NA,TRBV19,CASSTGLRRETQYF,TGTGCCAGTAGCACAGGGCTCCGGAGAGAGACCCAGTACTTC
NA,TRBJ1-1,many,TRBV27,CASSLSMAGNTEAFF,TGTGCCAGCAGTTTATCGATGGCCGGGAACACTGAAGCTTTCTTT
NA,TRBJ2-3,NA,TRBV9,CASSVSFQGPDTQYF,TGTGCCAGCAGCGTCTCCTTTCAGGGGCCAGATACGCAGTATTTT
NA,TRBJ1-4,few,TRBV29-1,CSVGNRDGWGKLFF,TGCAGCGTTGGTAACCGGGACGGCTGGGGAAAACTGTTTTTT
NA,TRBJ1-2,few,TRBV11-2,CASSFGEGHDGYTF,TGTGCCAGCAGCTTTGGGGAGGGCCACGATGGCTACACCTTC
TRBD1,TRBJ1-2,NA,TRBV5-1,CASSQSRQGYGYTF,TGCGCCAGCAGCCAGAGCCGACAGGGCTATGGCTACACCTTC
NA,TRBJ2-3,NA,TRBV29-1,CSVATNPTDTQYF,TGCAGCGTTGCGACTAACCCTACAGATACGCAGTATTTT
NA,TRBJ2-3,NA,TRBV5-1,CASSLQITDTQYF,TGCGCCAGCAGCCTACAGATCACAGATACGCAGTATTTT
NA,TRBJ1-3,once,TRBV6-1,CASSDTPLLDTIYF,TGTGCCAGCAGTGATACCCCCCTACTTGACACCATATATTTT
NA,TRBJ2-7,NA,TRBV6-5,CASTNNRNNEQYF,TGTGCCAGCACGAACAACAGAAACAACGAGCAGTACTTC
NA,TRBJ2-7,NA,TRBV9,CASSVVGETYEQYF,TGTGCCAGCAGCGTAGTTGGGGAAACCTACGAGCAGTACTTC
TRBD1,TRBJ2-7,once,TRBV4-3,CASSQEQGAYEQYF,TGCGCCAGCAGCCAGGAACAGGGGGCCTACGAGCAGTACTTC
NA,TRBJ2-5,once,TRBV6-1,CASSEGTAQETQYF,TGTGCCAGCAGTGAAGGGACAGCCCAAGAGACCCAGTACTTC
NA,TRBJ1-1,NA,TRBV5-8,CASSLQQGVAWDTEAFF,TGTGCCAGCAGCCTACAACAGGGAGTTGCTTGGGACACTGAAGCTTTCTTT
TRBD1,TRBJ1-2,once,TRBV5-4,CASSWGQDSHGYTF,TGTGCCAGCAGCTGGGGACAGGATTCTCATGGCTACACCTTC